This T cell receptor (beta chain) was profiled in a study of blood T cell repertoires in COVID-19. This CDR3 spans 12 amino acids. The trim removed 7 bases at V and 7 bases at J, leaving 6 bases unmatched. CDR1 is SNHLY and CDR2 is FYNNEI in the germline V gene. TCRdb's table, derived via immunoSEQ multiplex PCR, lists solely in-frame clones and lacks some. The sample holds 140,000 to 150,000 clones, around 83% seen once. Participants' reported clinical history set cohort assignment. This clonotype was sampled from a woman aged 50 to 65 who had been exposed to COVID-19. Sequencing used PBMCs or T cells enriched from blood (not recorded which). The chain has TRBV2 and TRBJ1-2, with 7 bases lining up with TRBD1. The CDR3 coding sequence is TGTGCCAGCATCAGGGGGGCCGGTGGCTACACCTTC. It specifies CASIRGAGGYTF. Complete variable domain (other parts from reference TRBV2 and TRBJ1-2): EPEVTQTPSHQVTQMGQEVILRCVPISNHLYFYWYRQILGQKVEFLVSFYNNEISEKSEIFDDQFSVERPDGSNFTLKIRSTKLEDSAMYFCASIRGAGGYTFGSGTRLTVV.